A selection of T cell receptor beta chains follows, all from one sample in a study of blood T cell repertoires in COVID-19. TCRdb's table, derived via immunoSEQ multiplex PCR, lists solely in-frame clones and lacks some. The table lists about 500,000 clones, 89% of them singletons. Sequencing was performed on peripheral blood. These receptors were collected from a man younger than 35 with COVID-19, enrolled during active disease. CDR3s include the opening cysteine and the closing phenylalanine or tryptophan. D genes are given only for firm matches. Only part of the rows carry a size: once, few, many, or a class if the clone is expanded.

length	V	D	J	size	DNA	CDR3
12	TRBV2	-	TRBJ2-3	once	TGTGCCAGCAATCCCCAGTCGGATACGCAGTATTTT	CASNPQSDTQYF
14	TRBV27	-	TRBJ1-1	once	TGTGCCAGCAGTATTCAGGGGTCGGGCACTGAAGCTTTCTTT	CASSIQGSGTEAFF
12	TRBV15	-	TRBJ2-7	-	TGTGCCACCAGCCGAGGGGAGAGGGAGCAGTACTTC	CATSRGEREQYF
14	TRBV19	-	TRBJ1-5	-	TGTGCCAGTAGTGCGCAGGATAGCAATCAGCCCCAGCATTTT	CASSAQDSNQPQHF
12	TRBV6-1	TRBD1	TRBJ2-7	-	TGTGCCAGCAGTGAAGGAGGGACAGTGATGTCCTTC	CASSEGGTVMSF
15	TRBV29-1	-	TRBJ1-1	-	TGCAGCGTTGAGTTTTTGGGGGCGGTGAACACTGAAGCTTTCTTT	CSVEFLGAVNTEAFF
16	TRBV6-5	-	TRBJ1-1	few	TGTGCCAGCAGTTCCCCGGGGGGGTCCGGGAACACTGAAGCTTTCTTT	CASSSPGGSGNTEAFF
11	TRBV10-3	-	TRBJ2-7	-	TGTGCCATCAGCACTGCCTACGAGCAGTACTTC	CAISTAYEQYF
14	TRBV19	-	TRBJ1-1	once	TGTGCCAGTAGAATACAGGGAGGGCACACTGAAGCTTTCTTT	CASRIQGGHTEAFF
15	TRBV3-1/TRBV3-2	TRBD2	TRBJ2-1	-	TGTGCCAGCAGCCGGGTTAGGACTAGCGTCGGTGAGCAGTTCTTC	CASSRVRTSVGEQFF
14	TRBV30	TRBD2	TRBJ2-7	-	TGTGCCTGGGAGGGGGGAAGCGGGAGAGATAAGCAGTACTTC	CAWEGGSGRDKQYF
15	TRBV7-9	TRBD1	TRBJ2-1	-	TGTGCCAGCAGCACCGGGGGACAGGAGATAAATGAGCAGTTCTTC	CASSTGGQEINEQFF
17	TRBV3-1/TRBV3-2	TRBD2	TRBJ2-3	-	TGTGCCAGCAGCCAAGGCGCCAGCGGGGGGGCCAGGGATACGCAGTATTTT	CASSQGASGGARDTQYF
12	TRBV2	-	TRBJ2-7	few	TGTGCCAGCAGGGTCGGTTCATACGAGCAGTACTTC	CASRVGSYEQYF
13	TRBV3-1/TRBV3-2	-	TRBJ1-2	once	TGTGCCAGCAGCCAAGAATTCAGATATGGCTACACCTTC	CASSQEFRYGYTF
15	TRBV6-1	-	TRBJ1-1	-	TGTGCCAGCAGTGAAAGGGCAGGGCTAAACACTGAAGCTTTCTTT	CASSERAGLNTEAFF
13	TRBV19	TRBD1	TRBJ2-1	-	TGTGCCAGTCGGGACAGAAACAACAATGAGCAGTTCTTC	CASRDRNNNEQFF
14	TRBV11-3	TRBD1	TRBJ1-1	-	TGTGCCAGCAGCTTAACAGGGGCAATCAGGGAAGCTTTCTTT	CASSLTGAIREAFF
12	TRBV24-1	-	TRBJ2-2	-	TGTGCCGCGGGACCGAACACCGGGGAGCTGTTTTTT	CAAGPNTGELFF
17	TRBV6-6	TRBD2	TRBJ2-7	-	TGTGCCAGCAGACGAACTAGCGGGAGCGCGACTTCCTACGAGCAGTACTTC	CASRRTSGSATSYEQYF
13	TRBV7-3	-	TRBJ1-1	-	TGTGCCAGCAGCACACAGGGGAACACTGAAGCTTTCTTT	CASSTQGNTEAFF
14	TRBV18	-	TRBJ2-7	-	TGTGCCAGCTCACCACGGGGGACTGACTCTCTTGGCGCCTTC	CASSPRGTDSLGAF
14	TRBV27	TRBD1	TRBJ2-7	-	TGTGCCAGCAGTTTAAGGTTGACAGGGTACGAGCAGTACTTC	CASSLRLTGYEQYF
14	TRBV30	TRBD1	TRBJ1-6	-	TGTGCCTGGAGTGTAGGGACAGATAATTCACCCCTCCACTTT	CAWSVGTDNSPLHF
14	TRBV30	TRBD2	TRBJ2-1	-	TGTGCCTGGAAACTAGCGGGAGTATACAATGAGCAGTTCTTC	CAWKLAGVYNEQFF
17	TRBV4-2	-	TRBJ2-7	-	TGTGCCAGCAGCCAAGATCAGTCCCGGGACTGGGCCTACGAGCAGTACTTC	CASSQDQSRDWAYEQYF
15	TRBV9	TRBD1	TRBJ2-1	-	TGTGCCAGCAGCATAACAGGGGTCTCCTACAATGAGCAGTTCTTC	CASSITGVSYNEQFF
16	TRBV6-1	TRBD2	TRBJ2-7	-	TGTGCCAGCAGTGGACTAGCGGGAGCGCAAATCCCCGAGCAGTACTTC	CASSGLAGAQIPEQYF
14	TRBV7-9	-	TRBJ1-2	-	TGTGCCAGCAGCTTACAAGGGGCGGGGTATGGCTACACCTTC	CASSLQGAGYGYTF
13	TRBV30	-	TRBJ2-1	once	TGTGCCTGGAGTGTTGCGACTAGTAGTGAGCAGTTCTTC	CAWSVATSSEQFF
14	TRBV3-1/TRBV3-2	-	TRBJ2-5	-	TGTGCCAGCAACACAAGGGGTAGTGGGGAGACCCAGTACTTC	CASNTRGSGETQYF
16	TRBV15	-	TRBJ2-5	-	TGTGCCACCAGCAGAGAGCTAGCACTTACCCAAGAGACCCAGTACTTC	CATSRELALTQETQYF
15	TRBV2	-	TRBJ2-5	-	TGTGCCAGCAGTGATTCGCGCAGGAGGTGGGAGACCCAGTACTTC	CASSDSRRRWETQYF
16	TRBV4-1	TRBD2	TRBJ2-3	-	TGCGCCAGCAGCCCTCGGACTAGCGGAACCACAGATACGCAGTATTTT	CASSPRTSGTTDTQYF
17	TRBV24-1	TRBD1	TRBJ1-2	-	TGTGCCACCAGTGATGGGCCCCCGGGACAGGGGTTCTATGGCTACACCTTC	CATSDGPPGQGFYGYTF
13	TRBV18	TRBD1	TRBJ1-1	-	TGTGCCAGCTCGCGGACAGGGAACACTGAAGCTTTCTTT	CASSRTGNTEAFF
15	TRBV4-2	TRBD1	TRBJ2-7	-	TGTGCCAGCAGCCAAGTGGCGCAGGGGGTGGGAGAGCAGTACTTC	CASSQVAQGVGEQYF
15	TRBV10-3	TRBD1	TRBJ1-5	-	TGTGCCATCAGTGCCGGGACAGGGGGCGTTCAGCCCCAGCATTTT	CAISAGTGGVQPQHF
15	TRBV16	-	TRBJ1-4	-	TGTGCCAGCAGCCCACAGCGGGGCTCCGATGAAAAACTGTTTTTT	CASSPQRGSDEKLFF
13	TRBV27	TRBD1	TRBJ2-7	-	TGTGCCAGCAGTCTCGGACAGGGGGGTCTCCAGTACTTC	CASSLGQGGLQYF